Presented here are 8 T cell receptor beta chains from one specimen sequenced in a study of memory CD4+ T cells and cytomegalovirus serostatus. The sort gate was single viable CD3+CD4+CD8-CD45RO+ cells for memory CD4+ T cells. The repertoire was sequenced with immunoSEQ multiplex PCR; TCRdb's copy has only in-frame clones and lacks some. The data hold some 60,000 clones, with around three quarters observed a single time. Sequenced: memory CD4+ T cells from blood. These receptors were obtained from an adult in good health and CMV-seropositive.

The chain has TRBV2 and TRBJ2-3, with 10 bases that match TRBD2. The J segment lost 1 base and the V segment lost 10 bases, leaving 5 bases of the junction unmatched. Germline V gene data show CDR1 as SNHLY and CDR2 as FYNNEI. The CDR3 length is 14 residues. The CDR3 DNA follows: TGTGCCACCGGACTAGCGGAACGCACAGATACGCAGTATTTT. Protein sequence: CATGLAERTDTQYF.

The gene calls are TRBV27 and TRBJ2-5, with D possibly TRBD2 on 6 matching bases. Germline CDR1 MNHEY, CDR2 SMNVEV (reference sequence). There are 15 residues in the CDR3. V was clipped by 5 bases and J by 1 base, with 14 bases between them. CDR3 region: CASSVLGGGQETQYF. CDR3 sequence (DNA): TGTGCCAGCAGTGTATTGGGAGGTGGCCAAGAGACCCAGTACTTC.

The chain carries TRBV4-3 and TRBJ1-4, with no clear D. The germline V and J ends were trimmed by 3 bases and 8 bases, with 16 bases remaining between them. The CDR3 runs to 15 residues. The V gene's germline CDR1 is LGHNA and CDR2 YSLEER. The DNA of the CDR3 is TGCGCCAGCAGCCAGGGTCAAGGGCAGTGGGAAAAACTGTTTTTT. Translating it yields CASSQGQGQWEKLFF.

This clone was observed a handful of times. The chain joins TRBV5-4 to TRBJ2-2, with a weak D call TRBD2 (6 bases). Germline assignment: CDR1 SGHNT and CDR2 YYREEE (reference sequence). V was trimmed by 4 bases and J by 4 bases, leaving 20 bases between them. The CDR3 spans 17 residues. The CDR3 spells CASSVDYSGITTGELFF. The CDR3 DNA sequence: TGTGCCAGCAGCGTGGATTATAGCGGCATTACCACCGGGGAGCTGTTTTTT.

This sequence joins TRBV28 and TRBJ2-7; TRBD2 matches 8 bases. Trimming took 2 bases from V and 5 from J; bases not matched to a gene: 8. The CDR3 is made up of 15 amino acids. Germline lookup yields CDR1 MDHEN and CDR2 SYDVKM. The CDR3 sequence: CASSLAPGGPDEQYF. The CDR3 bases are TGTGCCAGCAGTTTAGCGCCGGGAGGGCCCGACGAGCAGTACTTC.

J is TRBJ2-7 and V is TRBV5-4; perhaps D is TRBD1 or TRBD2 (6 bases each). Germline values: CDR1 SGHNT, CDR2 YYREEE (reference sequence). The CDR3 covers 14 residues. V gave up 4 bases and J gave up 2 bases, with 13 bases separating them. Here the CDR3 reads CASSGGGKAYEQYF. CDR3 in DNA: TGTGCCAGCAGCGGAGGGGGTAAGGCCTACGAGCAGTACTTC.

This clone has a handful of counts. This chain connects TRBV11-2 to TRBJ1-1, with D tentatively TRBD1 (6 bases). V was shortened by 1 base and J by 4 bases, with 10 bases between the two germline ends. The CDR3 has 14 residues. CDR1 is SGHAT, CDR2 FQNNGV, per germline. CDR3 in DNA: TGTGCCAGCAGCTTAGTACAGGGAAGCACTGAAGCTTTCTTT. It yields the protein CASSLVQGSTEAFF.

This clone turned up a few times. The rearrangement uses TRBV9 and TRBJ2-3; D unresolved. CDR3 size: 9 residues. From germline, CDR1 is SGDLS and CDR2 YYNGEE. V lost 9 bases and J 5 bases, leaving 4 bases between the germline ends. The CDR3 loop reads CATGDTQYF. In nucleotides, the CDR3 is TGTGCCACGGGAGATACGCAGTATTTT.